The 7 T cell receptor beta chains reported below all come from one sample, sequenced in a study of post-analysis software for immune sequencing data. Study outcomes and limitations: Comparison of patients with controls showed about 5 TRBV segments more frequent in patients, TRBV5-6, TRBV5-1 and TRBV20-1 among them.

Their target antigens are unknown. The library was made from cDNA and included unique molecular identifiers. TCRdb called the PCR reads again in MiXCR, with one record for every CDR3 protein. The data show roughly 700,000 distinct CDR3 sequences, 25% to 30% seen once. The sequenced sample consisted of blood. These receptors were collected from a girl aged 5-17 years with multiple sclerosis.

The chain combines TRBV7-9 with TRBJ2-3; perhaps TRBD2 as D (6 bases). The V and J ends lost 1 base and 6 bases respectively, with 11 bases between them. Germline CDR1 reads SEHNR; CDR2 reads FQNEAQ (reference sequence). The CDR3 has 14 residues. The CDR3 DNA reads as TGTGCCAGCAGCTTAGTTCTCGGGGGTGATACGCAGTATTTT. Translated: CASSLVLGGDTQYF.

This clonotype has only a few counts. The genes are TRBV20-1 and TRBJ2-7, with TRBD2 identical over 10 bases. The CDR3 totals 14 residues. CDR1 and CDR2 from the germline V gene are DFQATT and SNEGSKA (reference sequence). J was trimmed by 0 bases and V by 6 bases; bases with no gene match: 5. CDR3 sequence (DNA): TGCAGTGCCGCTCTAGCGGGGGTCTCCTACGAGCAGTACTTC. This sequence encodes CSAALAGVSYEQYF.

This clonotype has only one observation. V usage is TRBV20-1 and J usage is TRBJ2-5, with TRBD2 matching over 11 bases. Germline-derived CDR1 and CDR2 are DFQATT and SNEGSKA (reference sequence). The CDR3 contains 15 residues. V trimming: 5 bases; J trimming: 11 bases; junction bases outside the gene matches: 16. CDR3 region: CSAEGASGGNNEQYF. In DNA, the CDR3 is TGCAGTGCTGAAGGAGCTAGCGGGGGGAACAATGAGCAGTACTTC.

The chain combines TRBV9 with TRBJ1-4, with unresolved D. The V gene's germline CDR1 is SGDLS and CDR2 YYNGEE. Trimming shortened V by 6 bases and J by 4 bases, and 16 bases separated the two germline ends. The CDR3 totals 15 residues. Written as DNA, the CDR3 is TGTGCCAGCACCAAGAAAGGGCAGGTTAATGAAAAACTGTTTTTT. Amino acids: CASTKKGQVNEKLFF.

This clonotype was detected a few times. The chain joins TRBV10-1 to TRBJ1-1, with D tentatively TRBD1 (5 bases). CDR3 length equals 14 residues. V was clipped by 0 bases and J by 3 bases, with 8 bases between them. Germline V gene data show CDR1 as WNHNN and CDR2 as SYGVQD (reference sequence). CDR3 nucleotide sequence: TGCGCCAGCAGTGAGTCGCGGACATACACTGAAGCTTTCTTT. Its translation is CASSESRTYTEAFF.

This clonotype was counted between two and nine times. This rearrangement joins TRBV7-2 to TRBJ1-2, with D unclear. Per the germline V gene, CDR1 is SGHTA and CDR2 is FQGNSA. The V and J ends lost 6 bases and 2 bases respectively, with 7 bases between them. This CDR3 has 12 amino acids. The CDR3 DNA reads TGTGCCAGCAGGGCGTGGAACTATGGCTACACCTTC. It specifies CASRAWNYGYTF.

This clonotype was recorded a few times. The rearrangement links TRBV24-1 to TRBJ2-1; 8 bases line up with TRBD1. Trimming removed 3 bases from V and 2 bases from J; junction bases left unmatched: 5. The CDR3 is 16 residues long. Germline CDR1 is KGHDR and CDR2 is SFDVKD. DNA for the CDR3: TGTGCCACCAGTGATGTGCAGGGGGCGGCCTACAATGAGCAGTTCTTC. Translation: CATSDVQGAAYNEQFF.